Listed here are 8 T cell receptor beta chains from one sample, sequenced in a study of beta chain features in type 1 diabetes. Study-wide results and limits: There was a moderate but significant shortening of TCRB CDR3s in all four CD4+ subsets of Type 1 diabetes patients.

No antigens are known for them. All of the isolated RNA was reverse transcribed, so expressed TCRB transcripts were sequenced. Here immunoSEQ multiplex PCR was the method, and the copy in TCRdb shows in-frame clones only, minus some. The sample shows around 170,000 clones, about 10% of them seen only once. The specimen sequenced was central memory CD4+ T cells from blood. Receptors originate from a woman in her 30s with type 1 diabetes.

The V call is TRBV10-3, the J call TRBJ2-7; 8 nucleotides match TRBD1. This CDR3 has 13 amino acids. CDR1 is ENHRY and CDR2 is SYGVKD in the germline V gene. V dropped 7 bases and J dropped 4; count of bases not matched to a gene: 6. This CDR3 reads CAITEGQGYEQYF. The CDR3 nucleotides are TGTGCCATCACTGAAGGACAGGGTTACGAGCAGTACTTC.

V usage is TRBV28 and J usage is TRBJ2-2; 7 nucleotides line up with TRBD1. With 3 bases clipped from V and 5 bases from J, the junction kept 6 bases outside the gene matches. The CDR3 runs to 15 residues. The germline V gene has CDR1 MDHEN and CDR2 SYDVKM. In DNA, the CDR3 is TGTGCCAGCAGTTTCGTTAACAGGGGAACCGGGGAGCTGTTTTTT. This sequence encodes CASSFVNRGTGELFF.

The chain links TRBV15 to TRBJ1-3; possibly TRBD1 for D (5 bases). CDR3 length equals 14 residues. Germline V gives CDR1 LNHNV, CDR2 YYDKDF (reference sequence). V was cut by 1 base and J by 1 base, with 5 bases left in between. Written as DNA, the CDR3 is TGTGCCACCAGCAGAGCAGGGTCTGGAAACACCATATATTTT. This sequence encodes CATSRAGSGNTIYF.

This clone turned up a few times. The rearrangement links TRBV7-6 to TRBJ1-1, with 9 bases that match TRBD1. V trimming: 4 bases; J trimming: 0 bases; junction bases outside the gene matches: 6. CDR3 length: 16 amino acids. Germline V gene data show CDR1 as SGHVS and CDR2 as FNYEAQ. The CDR3 DNA reads TGTGCCAGCAGCTCCGGGACAGGGCTGATGAACACTGAAGCTTTCTTT. As protein: CASSSGTGLMNTEAFF.

This clone was seen only a few times. The genes are TRBV5-1 and TRBJ1-4; 8 bases match TRBD1. The junction had 10 bases not matched to a gene; V was cut back by 4 bases and J by 8 bases. Looked up from germline, CDR1 is SGHRS and CDR2 is YFSETQ. This CDR3 has 15 residues. In DNA form, the CDR3 reads TGCGCCAGCAGCCCGACAGGGGAGATGGGAGAAAAACTGTTTTTT. Its translation is CASSPTGEMGEKLFF.

This clone has just a few counts. The chain is built from TRBV7-3 and TRBJ2-1, with 12 nucleotides matching TRBD2. This CDR3 contains 15 residues. Germline-derived CDR1 and CDR2 are SGHTA and FQGTGA. Trimming removed 5 bases from V and 9 bases from J; junction bases left unmatched: 8. The CDR3: CASSGTSGFRGEQFF. The CDR3 DNA is TGTGCCAGCAGCGGGACTAGCGGGTTCAGGGGTGAGCAGTTCTTC. The full variable domain, with the rest looked up from reference TRBV7-3 and TRBJ2-1, is GAGVSQTPSNKVTEKGKYVELRCDPISGHTALYWYRQSLGQGPEFLIYFQGTGAADDSGLPNDRFFAVRPEGSVSTLKIQRTERGDSAVYLCASSGTSGFRGEQFFGPGTRLTVL.

There are a few counts of this clone. The V call is TRBV19, the J call TRBJ2-1; TRBD1 matches at 8 bases. After removal of 3 bases from V and 10 bases from J, the junction contained 8 bases not matched to a gene. The CDR3 totals 14 residues. The germline V gene has CDR1 LNHDA and CDR2 SQIVND (reference sequence). The CDR3 is CASSMGQGAWEQFF. In DNA form, the CDR3 reads TGTGCCAGTAGTATGGGTCAGGGGGCCTGGGAGCAGTTCTTC.

The chain joins TRBV29-1 to TRBJ1-2; 7 bases map to TRBD1. This CDR3 contains 13 residues. Germline V gene sequence: CDR1 SQVTM, CDR2 ANQGSEA. The V and J ends lost 1 base and 6 bases, in that order; junction bases with no gene match: 5. The CDR3 reads CSVEGQGQHGYTF. In DNA, the CDR3 is TGCAGCGTTGAAGGACAGGGCCAACATGGCTACACCTTC.